The T cell receptor (beta chain) described here comes from a study of cytomegalovirus exposure and HLA in healthy donors. To note about this clone: Its specificity is unknown.

General observations from the study: The sole available immune exposure information was CMV serostatus. Follow-up analysis found HLA locus-dependent TCR association rates, highest for DRB1 and lowest for HLA-C.

Amplification used 60 Vbeta primers and 13 Jbeta primers. Profiling relied on immunoSEQ multiplex PCR, and the TCRdb table lists in-frame clones only, not all of them. The table lists roughly 120,000 clones, about 68% of them singletons. This CDR3 is built from 13 residues. Germline CDR1 MDHEN, CDR2 SYDVKM. The germline V and J ends were trimmed by 5 bases and 6 bases, with 11 bases remaining between them. The sequence was obtained from a woman aged 45 to 65 in good health and CMV-seropositive. The rearrangement links TRBV28 to TRBJ1-5, with D tentatively TRBD1 (5 bases). The sequenced material came from PBMCs. The CDR3 nucleotides are TGTGCCAGCAGTCGGGGGATTGGTCAGCCCCAGCATTTT. Amino acid sequence: CASSRGIGQPQHF.